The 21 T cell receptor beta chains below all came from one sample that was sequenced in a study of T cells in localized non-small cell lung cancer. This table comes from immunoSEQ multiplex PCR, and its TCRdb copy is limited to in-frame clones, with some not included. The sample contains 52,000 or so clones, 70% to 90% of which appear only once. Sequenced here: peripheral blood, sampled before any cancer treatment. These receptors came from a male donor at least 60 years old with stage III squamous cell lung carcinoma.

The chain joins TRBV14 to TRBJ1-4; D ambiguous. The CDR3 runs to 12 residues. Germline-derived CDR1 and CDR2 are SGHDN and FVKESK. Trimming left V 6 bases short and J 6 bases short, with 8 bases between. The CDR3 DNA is TGTGCCAGCAGGGGGTCGGATGAAAAACTGTTTTTT. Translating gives CASRGSDEKLFF.

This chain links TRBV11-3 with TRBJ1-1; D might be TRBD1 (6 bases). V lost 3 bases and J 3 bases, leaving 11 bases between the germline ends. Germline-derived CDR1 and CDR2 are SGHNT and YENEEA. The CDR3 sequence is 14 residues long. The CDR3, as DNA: TGTGCCAGCAGCTTGAATCCAGGGGACACTGAAGCTTTCTTT. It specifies CASSLNPGDTEAFF.

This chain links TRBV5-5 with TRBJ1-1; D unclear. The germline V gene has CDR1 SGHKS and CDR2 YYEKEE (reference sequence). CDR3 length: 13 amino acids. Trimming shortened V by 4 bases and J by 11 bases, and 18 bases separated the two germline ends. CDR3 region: CASSPTGITSAFF. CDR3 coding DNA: TGTGCCAGCAGCCCGACGGGGATTACCTCGGCTTTCTTT. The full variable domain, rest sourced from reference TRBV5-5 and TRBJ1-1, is DAGVTQSPTHLIKTRGQQVTLRCSPISGHKSVSWYQQVLGQGPQFIFQYYEKEERGRGNFPDRFSARQFPNYSSELNVNALLLGDSALYLCASSPTGITSAFFGQGTRLTVV.

The CDR3 protein is CASRPMTGLEQYF. Written as DNA, the CDR3 is TGCGCCAGCAGACCTATGACAGGGCTCGAGCAGTACTTC. J is TRBJ2-7 and V is TRBV10-2; 7 bases map to TRBD1. Trimming at V came to 6 bases and at J to 6 bases, leaving 8 bases not matched to a gene. Germline loops: CDR1 WSHSY, CDR2 SAAADI. The CDR3 sequence is 13 residues long.

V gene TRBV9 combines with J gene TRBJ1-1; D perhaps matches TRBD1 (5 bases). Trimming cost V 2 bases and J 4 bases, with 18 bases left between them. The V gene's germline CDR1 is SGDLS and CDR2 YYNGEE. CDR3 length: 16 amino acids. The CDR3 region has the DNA TGTGCCAGCAGCGTGAGCGGGGGTGGTATCGGCACTGAAGCTTTCTTT. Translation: CASSVSGGGIGTEAFF.

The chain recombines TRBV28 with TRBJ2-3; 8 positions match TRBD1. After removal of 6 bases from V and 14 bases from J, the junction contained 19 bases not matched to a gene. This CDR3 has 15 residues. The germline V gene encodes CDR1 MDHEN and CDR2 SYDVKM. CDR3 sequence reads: CASSPTNTGQGKRYF. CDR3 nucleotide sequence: TGTGCCAGCAGCCCCACCAATACCGGACAGGGCAAAAGGTATTTT.

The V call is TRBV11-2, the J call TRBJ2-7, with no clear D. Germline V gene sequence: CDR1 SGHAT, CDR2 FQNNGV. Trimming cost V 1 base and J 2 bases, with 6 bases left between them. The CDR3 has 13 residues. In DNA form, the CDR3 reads TGTGCCAGCAGCTTAGTGGCAGCCTACGAGCAGTACTTC. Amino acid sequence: CASSLVAAYEQYF. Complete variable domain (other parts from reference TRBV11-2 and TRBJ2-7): EAGVAQSPRYKIIEKRQSVAFWCNPISGHATLYWYQQILGQGPKLLIQFQNNGVVDDSQLPKDRFSAERLKGVDSTLKIQPAKLEDSAVYLCASSLVAAYEQYFGPGTRLTVT.

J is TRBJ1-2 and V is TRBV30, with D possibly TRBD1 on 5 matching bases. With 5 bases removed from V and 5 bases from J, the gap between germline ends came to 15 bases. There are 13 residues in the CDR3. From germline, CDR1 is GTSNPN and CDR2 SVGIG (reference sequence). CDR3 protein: CAWSRQGLYGYTF. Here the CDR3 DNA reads TGTGCCTGGTCCCGCCAGGGCCTTTATGGCTACACCTTC.

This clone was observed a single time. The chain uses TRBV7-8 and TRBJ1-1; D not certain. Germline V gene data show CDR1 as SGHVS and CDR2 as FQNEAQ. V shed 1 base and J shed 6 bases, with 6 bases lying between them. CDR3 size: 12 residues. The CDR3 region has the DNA TGTGCCAGCAGCTTAGGTTCATCTGAAGCTTTCTTT. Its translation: CASSLGSSEAFF.

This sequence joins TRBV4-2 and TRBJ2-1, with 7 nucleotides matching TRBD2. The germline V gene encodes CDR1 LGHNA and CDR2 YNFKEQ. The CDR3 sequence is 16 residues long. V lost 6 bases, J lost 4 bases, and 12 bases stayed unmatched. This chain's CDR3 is CASSPPSGRDYNEQFF. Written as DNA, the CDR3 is TGTGCCAGCAGTCCCCCTAGCGGAAGGGATTACAATGAGCAGTTCTTC.

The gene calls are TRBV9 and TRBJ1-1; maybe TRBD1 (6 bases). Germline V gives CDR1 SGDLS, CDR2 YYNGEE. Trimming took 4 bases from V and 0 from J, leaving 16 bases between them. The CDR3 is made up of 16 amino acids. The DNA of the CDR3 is TGTGCCAGCAGCCACGACCAGGGACACCTGAACACTGAAGCTTTCTTT. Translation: CASSHDQGHLNTEAFF.

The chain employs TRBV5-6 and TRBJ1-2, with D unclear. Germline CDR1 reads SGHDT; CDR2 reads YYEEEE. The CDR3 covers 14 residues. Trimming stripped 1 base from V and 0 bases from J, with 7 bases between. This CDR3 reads CASSLWRTNYGYTF. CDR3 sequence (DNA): TGTGCCAGCAGCTTGTGGCGGACTAACTATGGCTACACCTTC. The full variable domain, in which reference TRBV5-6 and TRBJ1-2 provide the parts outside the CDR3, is DAGVTQSPTHLIKTRGQQVTLRCSPKSGHDTVSWYQQALGQGPQFIFQYYEEEERQRGNFPDRFSGHQFPNYSSELNVNALLLGDSALYLCASSLWRTNYGYTFGSGTRLTVV.

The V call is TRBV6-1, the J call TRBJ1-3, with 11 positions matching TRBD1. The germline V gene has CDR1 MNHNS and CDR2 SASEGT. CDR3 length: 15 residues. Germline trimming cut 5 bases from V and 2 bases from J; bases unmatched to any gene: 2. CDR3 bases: TGTGCCAGCAGTTTGGACAGGGGGCCTGGAAACACCATATATTTT. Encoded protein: CASSLDRGPGNTIYF.

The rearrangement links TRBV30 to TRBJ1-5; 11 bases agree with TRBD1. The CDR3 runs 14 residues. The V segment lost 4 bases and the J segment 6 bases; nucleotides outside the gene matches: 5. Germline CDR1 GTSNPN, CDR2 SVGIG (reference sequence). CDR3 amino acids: CAWTGQGARQPQHF. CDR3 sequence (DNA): TGTGCCTGGACCGGACAGGGGGCGCGTCAGCCCCAGCATTTT.

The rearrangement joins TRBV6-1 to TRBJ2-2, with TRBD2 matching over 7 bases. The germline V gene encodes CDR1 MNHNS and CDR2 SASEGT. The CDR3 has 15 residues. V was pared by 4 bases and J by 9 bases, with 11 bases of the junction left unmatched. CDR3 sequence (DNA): TGTGCCAGCAGTGCAGTTGGGGGAGGGATCCGGGAGCTGTTTTTT. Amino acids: CASSAVGGGIRELFF.

The CDR3 nucleotides are TGTGCCAGCCTGAGTTGCTACGAGCAGTACTTC. Translation: CASLSCYEQYF. The genes are TRBV7-9 and TRBJ2-7; no reliable D call. This CDR3 has 11 amino acids. Trimming removed 8 bases at V and 3 bases at J, with 8 bases between. Germline V lookup: CDR1 SEHNR, CDR2 FQNEAQ (reference sequence).

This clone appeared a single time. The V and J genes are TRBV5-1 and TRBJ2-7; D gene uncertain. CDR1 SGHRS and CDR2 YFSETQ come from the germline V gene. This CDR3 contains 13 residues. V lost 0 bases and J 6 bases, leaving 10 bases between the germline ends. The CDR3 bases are TGCGCCAGCAGCTTGGGTTCGGGTCGCGAGCAGTACTTC. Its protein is CASSLGSGREQYF.

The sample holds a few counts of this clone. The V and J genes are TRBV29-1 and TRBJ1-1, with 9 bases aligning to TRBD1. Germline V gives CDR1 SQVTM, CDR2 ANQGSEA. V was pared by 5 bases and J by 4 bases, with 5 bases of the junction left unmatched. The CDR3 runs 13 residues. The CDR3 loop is CSVQQGARTEAFF. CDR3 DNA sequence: TGCAGCGTTCAACAGGGGGCGCGCACTGAAGCTTTCTTT.

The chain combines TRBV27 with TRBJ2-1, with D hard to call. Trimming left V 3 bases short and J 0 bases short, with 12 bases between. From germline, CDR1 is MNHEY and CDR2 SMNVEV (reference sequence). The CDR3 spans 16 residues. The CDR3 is CASSFYSVSSYNEQFF. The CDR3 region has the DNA TGTGCCAGCAGTTTTTATTCCGTCAGCTCCTACAATGAGCAGTTCTTC.

The DNA of the CDR3 is TGTGCCAGCAGGGACCCACAAGGACGTTCCTACGAGCAGTACTTC. It encodes CASRDPQGRSYEQYF. The chain joins TRBV6-5 to TRBJ2-7; no clear D gene. The CDR3 length is 15 residues. V was clipped by 6 bases and J by 1 base, with 16 bases between them. Germline loops: CDR1 MNHEY, CDR2 SVGAGI.

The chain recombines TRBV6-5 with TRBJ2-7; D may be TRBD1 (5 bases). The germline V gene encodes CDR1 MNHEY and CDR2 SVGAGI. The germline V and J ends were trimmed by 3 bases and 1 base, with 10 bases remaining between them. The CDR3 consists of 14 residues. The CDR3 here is CASSYLTGSYEQYF. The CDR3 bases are TGTGCCAGCAGTTATCTCACAGGTTCCTACGAGCAGTACTTC.